The present T cell receptor beta chain was sequenced within a study of early T cells in non-severe SARS-CoV-2 infection. The wider study: Bulk RNA isolated from unsorted whole blood underwent sequencing; chains were not paired.

Attachment of unique molecular identifiers was made to individual cDNA molecules. Each CDR3 protein gets one entry after TCRdb re-called the 5' RACE reads with MiXCR. This sample has about 110,000 distinct CDR3 sequences, with over 8.5% found just once. CDR1 and CDR2 from the germline V gene are SGHDT and YYEEEE. This CDR3 has 14 residues. V lost 1 base to trimming and J lost 5 bases, with 11 bases between them. Study-wide results and caveats: Private and CD4 specificities were missed by VDJdb matching, which favored anti-spike CD8 responses.

A note on this clonotype: Its target is not known.

This TCR was recovered from an adult who was a healthcare worker with PCR-confirmed SARS-CoV-2 infection or an uninfected control (not recorded which). The specimen was whole blood. J is TRBJ2-3 and V is TRBV5-6; D may be TRBD1 or TRBD2 (6 bases each). The CDR3 here is CASSLTGRLDTQYF. DNA for the CDR3: TGTGCCAGCAGCTTGACAGGGAGGTTAGATACGCAGTATTTT.